This TCR beta chain emerged from a study of T cells in Graves' hyperthyroidism and ophthalmopathy. Amplified TCR beta CDR3 regions came from RNA transcripts. Primed by the HTBI set, a first-round RT-PCR was run on the TCR CDR3. TCRdb reprocessed the multiplex PCR reads via MiXCR and lists one record per CDR3 protein. Of a few hundred thousand distinct CDR3 sequences listed, just over 45% are singletons. A remark on this clonotype: Its target is unknown. The CDR3 ends on some other residue instead of the conserved phenylalanine or tryptophan, so this is likely a read error.

Study-wide results and caveats: Blood also carried most thyroid clonotypes expanded above 0.001. From stable hyperthyroidism, ophthalmopathy was separated by a 13 V-J model.

V lost 5 bases to trimming and J lost 11 bases, with 17 bases between them. This CDR3 is built from 14 residues. Germline assignment: CDR1 SGHNT and CDR2 YYREEE (reference sequence). Investigators excluded patients with uncontrolled infection, other autoimmune disease, pregnancy or lactation. Sequenced: peripheral blood or thyroid tissue (not recorded which). This chain connects TRBV5-4 to TRBJ1-6; D call uncertain. The receptor's source is an adult woman with Graves' disease, either hyperthyroidism or ophthalmopathy (not recorded which). The CDR3 bases are TGTGCCAGCAGGAACTCGGGCTCCCGGACACCCCTCCACTCT. This codes for CASRNSGSRTPLHS.